The sequence of this T cell receptor (beta chain) was determined in a study of blood T cell repertoires in COVID-19. Study summary: The analysed material was cDNA or gDNA that came from T cells, B-cell-depleted T cells, or PBMCs.

V lost 2 bases and J lost 5; bases outside the gene matches: 11. This CDR3 is built from 16 residues. Germline lookup yields CDR1 MNHEY and CDR2 SVGEGT. The table came from immunoSEQ multiplex PCR; TCRdb's copy has only in-frame clones and leaves some out. The repertoire includes 45,000 to 65,000 clones, under 85% of them detected once, and around 7.5% sits in the top ten. The V call is TRBV6-2 or TRBV6-3, the J call TRBJ2-5, with 7 bases identical to TRBD1. Source material: peripheral blood. The TCR was taken from a man between 65 and 85 years old with active COVID-19. The CDR3 is CASSYPWAGGRETQYF. CDR3 bases: TGTGCCAGCAGTTACCCATGGGCAGGGGGACGGGAGACCCAGTACTTC.